The entry that follows covers one T cell receptor beta chain sequence. The antigen this receptor binds is unknown. Nothing much larger sits one base from this clone, and base qualities are not available. The CDR1 and CDR2 encoded by the germline V gene are WSHSY and SAAADI. Spanning cysteine to phenylalanine, the CDR3 consists of 13 amino acids. This entry keeps only the CDR3 DNA: 39 bases, framed from base 1. V and J are trimmed by 4 bases and 6 bases, and the gene matches miss 5 bases of the junction. This sample is part of a study of identical twins listed by TCRdb under 2016. For the wider study: The study deep-sequenced TCR alpha and beta repertoires from monozygotic twins, unrelated adults of various ages and cord blood to test whether fetal clonotypes persist. Replicate twin experiments were performed at different times using different library preparation protocols to rule out contamination. Broader findings and caveats from the paper: Because the same donors could not be followed over many years, the conclusions relied on cross-sectional statistical analysis. A weaker excess of twin sharing was found in beta out-of-frame sequences because the signal-to-noise ratio was lowered by fewer shared sequences. Fewer insertions were carried by abundant cord blood beta clonotypes; a weaker similar trend was observed in young adult naive repertoires, while no such trend was observed in memory repertoires. In monozygotic twins, out-of-frame TCR alpha sharing was systematically underestimated by recombination models, although the models agreed with sharing between unrelated individuals. Invariant T cells such as MAIT and iNKT could partly confound zero-insertion analyses, although diverse VJ usage argued against such confounding for most clonotypes. Compared with coincidental sharing between unrelated individuals, out-of-frame TCR alpha sequences shared between twins had an excess of sequences with low generation probability.

Receptors were amplified or captured by 5' RACE. The sequencer listed for this sample is Illumina HiSeq 2000. Template switching introduced a universal primer binding site; the final cDNA contained a unique molecular identifier, enabling accurate counting of TCR cDNA molecules. Specific primers in the conserved constant-segment region were used to synthesize first-strand cDNA for TCR alpha and beta chains. To control for contamination, every cDNA library carried two barcodes: a SMART-Mk sample barcode plus Illumina barcodes. TruSeq adapter sequences, together with Illumina sample barcodes, were added in two successive PCR steps. TCR alpha and beta cDNA libraries were sequenced on the Illumina HiSeq platform with custom primers. In the source study's methods: MiGEC processed the raw reads to extract unique molecular identifiers, while MiXCR was used to determine the CDR3 positions. For each individual, recombination models were inferred using an EM algorithm with the repgenHMM and IGoR tools. Shared clonotype analysis was performed with the tcR package in R, normalizing sharing by the product of cloneset sizes. To study raw recombination without the effects of thymic and clonal selection, out-of-frame nonproductive sequences were analyzed. In TCRdb, the public reads were trimmed at Q25 with fastp and aligned with MiXCR, with productive beta chains retained. Rows matching on CDR3 protein sequence are summarized as one entry with the most common DNA and genes. These V and J calls are TCRdb output, not the study's own analysis. The sample profile shows 500,000 or so distinct CDR3 sequences; under 25% of them were found once. The ten most abundant clones make up about 0.93% of the sample.

Only healthy Caucasian donors were included. Three pairs of female monozygotic twins, all aged about 18 to 29 years, made up the twin cohort. Positive isolation kits from Invitrogen were used to isolate CD4+ and CD8+ T cell populations. This same sample was also part of a study on T cells expressing NK-cell markers. The other study reports the following: Three sorted T-cell subsets (CD3+CD56+NKG2C+, CD3+CD56+NKG2C- and CD3+CD56-NKG2C+) from eight donors had their TCR beta-chain repertoires profiled. Among the eight sequenced donors, only one was HCMV-seronegative, while the other seven were HCMV-seropositive. In several experiments an anti-gammadeltaTCR antibody was added to restrict sorting to alphabetaTCR-expressing T cells. For over five donors, the dominant CD3+CD56+NKG2C+ clonotypes were among the top 10 CD8+ clonotypes and accounted for roughly 1.0-7.5% of CD8+ T cells. Those dominant clonotypes were again the most abundant among CD3+CD56-NKG2C+ cells in a handful of donors, at 28.3-60.1%. Whether the expanded NKG2C-expressing T cell clones were specific for HCMV antigens was left unclear. All eight donors whose samples were sequenced were randomly selected healthy volunteers, three of them men and five women. HCMV-specific IgG was detected in serum with a commercial ELISA kit to determine HCMV serostatus. MIGEC was used to demultiplex reads and group reads by UMI, and MiTCR was used to assemble and quantify clonotypes. To exclude erroneous sequences, any TCR cDNA sequence not supported by at least two reads was discarded. The tcR package was used for downstream repertoire analysis, with clonotypes matched between fractions based on CDR3 nucleotide sequence plus V segment. VDJmatch was used to annotate antigen specificity against VDJdb, with one amino acid substitution in CDR3 permitted.

The TCR sequence derives from a woman younger than 30 in good health. Sequencing input: CD4+ T cells sorted from blood. The rearranged segments are TRBV10-2 and TRBJ2-7; 8 nucleotides in the junction match TRBD2. The DNA sequence is as follows: TGCGCCAGCAGTGTAGACGGGGGGGTCGAGCAGTACTTC. This gives the protein CASSVDGGVEQYF.